These 3 T cell receptor beta chains originate from one sample sequenced in a study of Graves' ophthalmopathy and Graves' hyperthyroidism. Using RNA transcripts, the TCR beta CDR3 regions were amplified. Amplification began with first-round RT-PCR using HTBI primers, then second-round multiplex PCR was performed. TCRdb processed the multiplex PCR reads anew with MiXCR; each CDR3 protein has one entry. Among fewer than 350,000 distinct CDR3 sequences listed, roughly a sixth were seen once. Sequencing was done on a sample of peripheral blood. The source of these receptors is an adult man with Graves' ophthalmopathy.

At least ten counts were recorded for this clonotype. The chain recombines TRBV19 with TRBJ1-2; 7 bases match TRBD1. From germline, CDR1 is LNHDA and CDR2 SQIVND (reference sequence). The V gene end was trimmed by 2 bases and the J gene end by 2 bases; junction bases not matched to a gene: 5. CDR3 length: 15 amino acids. For the CDR3, the DNA is TGTGCCAGTAGTATATGGCAGGGGGAGAACTATGGCTACACCTTC. Translating it yields CASSIWQGENYGYTF. Drawing the rest from reference TRBV19 and TRBJ1-2, the complete variable domain is DGGITQSPKYLFRKEGQNVTLSCEQNLNHDAMYWYRQDPGQGLRLIYYSQIVNDFQKGDIAEGYSVSREKKESFPLTVTSAQKNPTAFYLCASSIWQGENYGYTFGSGTRLTVV.

This clonotype was detected ten times or more. The chain links TRBV27 to TRBJ1-5, with a possible D match to TRBD1 (5 bases). The V gene lost 0 bases and the J gene lost 9 bases, with 18 bases spanning the gap. CDR1 is MNHEY, CDR2 SMNVEV, per germline (reference sequence). The CDR3 sequence is 16 residues long. The CDR3 DNA reads TGTGCCAGCAGTTTATCGGGGACGGTGCCCTGGGGGCCCCAGCATTTT. As protein: CASSLSGTVPWGPQHF.

This clonotype was counted at least ten times. The rearrangement uses TRBV29-1 and TRBJ1-1, with D uncertain. Germline values: CDR1 SQVTM, CDR2 ANQGSEA. V lost 4 bases and J 7 bases, leaving 10 bases between the germline ends. The CDR3 contains 11 residues. CDR3 bases: TGCAGCGTTGTAAGGGAGAATGAAGCTTTCTTT. As protein: CSVVRENEAFF.